Listed below are T cell receptor beta chains from one sample, sequenced in a study of blood T cells in healthy people across ages. TCRdb re-analysed the 5' RACE reads in MiXCR, keeping a single row per CDR3 protein. The data hold under 2 million distinct CDR3 sequences, with about 35% observed a single time. The material sequenced was blood. The receptors come from a woman aged 25 to 39 in good health. Each CDR3 is given with its conserved first and last residue. A D gene is named only where the DNA matches it firmly. Only some rows state a clone size, as once, few, many or a class for expanded clones.

j_gene: TRBJ2-6
d_gene: TRBD1
abundance: -
v_gene: TRBV7-9
CDR3nt: TGTGCCAGCAGCTTAACAATAAACAGGGGGACTGGGGCCAACGTCCTGACTTTC
CDR3aa: CASSLTINRGTGANVLTF

j_gene: TRBJ2-2
d_gene: TRBD2
abundance: -
v_gene: TRBV30
CDR3nt: TGTGCCTGGAGGGTAGCGGGGGCCCTCACCGGGGAGCTGTTTTTT
CDR3aa: CAWRVAGALTGELFF

j_gene: TRBJ2-1
d_gene: -
abundance: -
v_gene: TRBV12-3/TRBV12-4
CDR3nt: TGTGCCAACTCCAATGAGGGAGGTAATGAGCAGTTCTTC
CDR3aa: CANSNEGGNEQFF

j_gene: TRBJ2-5
d_gene: -
abundance: -
v_gene: TRBV28
CDR3nt: TGTGCCAGCAGTTTATCGGTAGGCTGGGCGACCCAGTACTTC
CDR3aa: CASSLSVGWATQYF

j_gene: TRBJ2-5
d_gene: TRBD2
abundance: few
v_gene: TRBV6-1
CDR3nt: TGTGCCAGTGGGGCCGGGCTAGCGGCGAACCAAGAGACCCAGTACTTC
CDR3aa: CASGAGLAANQETQYF

j_gene: TRBJ2-7
d_gene: -
abundance: many
v_gene: TRBV4-1
CDR3nt: TGCGCCAGCACCCTGGGGCAGGGTGGCGAGCAGTACTTC
CDR3aa: CASTLGQGGEQYF

j_gene: TRBJ2-1
d_gene: -
abundance: -
v_gene: TRBV20-1
CDR3nt: TGCAGTGCTAGAGATCCGGGGGCAGTCAGCTCCTACAATGAGCAGTTCTTC
CDR3aa: CSARDPGAVSSYNEQFF

j_gene: TRBJ2-5
d_gene: -
abundance: -
v_gene: TRBV7-2
CDR3nt: TGTGTCAGCAGTTGGGGCTATATCCAAGAGACCCAGTACTTC
CDR3aa: CVSSWGYIQETQYF

j_gene: TRBJ2-7
d_gene: -
abundance: -
v_gene: TRBV5-1
CDR3nt: TGCGCCAGCAATCAATACACACGCTGCGAGCAGTACTTC
CDR3aa: CASNQYTRCEQYF

j_gene: TRBJ2-7
d_gene: TRBD1
abundance: -
v_gene: TRBV4-1
CDR3nt: TGCGCCAGCAGCCCGGGACAGGAGAGCTCCTACGAGCAGTACTTC
CDR3aa: CASSPGQESSYEQYF

j_gene: TRBJ2-7
d_gene: TRBD2
abundance: -
v_gene: TRBV20-1
CDR3nt: TGCAGTGCGACCGGGACTAGCGGGCAAACCGCCTACGAGCAGTACTTC
CDR3aa: CSATGTSGQTAYEQYF

j_gene: TRBJ2-7
d_gene: TRBD2
abundance: -
v_gene: TRBV13
CDR3nt: TGTGCCAGCTCAATCCCGGGGGGGGAGCAGTACTTC
CDR3aa: CASSIPGGEQYF

j_gene: TRBJ1-1
d_gene: -
abundance: -
v_gene: TRBV18
CDR3nt: TGTGCCAGCTCACCACTTGTGCAGGGGATTCGGGCTTTCTTT
CDR3aa: CASSPLVQGIRAFF

j_gene: TRBJ2-5
d_gene: -
abundance: -
v_gene: TRBV12-3/TRBV12-4
CDR3nt: TGTGCCAGCAGTCCCCGGAGCGGGTGGGAAGAGACCCAGTACTTC
CDR3aa: CASSPRSGWEETQYF

j_gene: TRBJ2-7
d_gene: -
abundance: few
v_gene: TRBV7-8
CDR3nt: TGTGCCGTTGGAAAGCGGTGGAGCGAGCAGTACTTC
CDR3aa: CAVGKRWSEQYF

j_gene: TRBJ2-1
d_gene: -
abundance: few
v_gene: TRBV20-1
CDR3nt: TGCAGTGCCGACGGGTGGGGGGATTACAATGAGCAGTTCTTC
CDR3aa: CSADGWGDYNEQFF

j_gene: TRBJ2-5
d_gene: -
abundance: many
v_gene: TRBV5-6
CDR3nt: TGTGCCAGCAGCTTGGCTAGTCCAGGGGAAGAGACCCAGTACTTC
CDR3aa: CASSLASPGEETQYF

j_gene: TRBJ2-1
d_gene: -
abundance: many
v_gene: TRBV15
CDR3nt: TGTGCCACCAGCAGAGACAGGAATTACAATGAGCAGTTCTTC
CDR3aa: CATSRDRNYNEQFF

j_gene: TRBJ2-1
d_gene: -
abundance: few
v_gene: TRBV15
CDR3nt: TGTGCCACCAGCAGAGATGAACGGTACAACAATGAGCAGTTCTTC
CDR3aa: CATSRDERYNNEQFF

j_gene: TRBJ2-1
d_gene: -
abundance: once
v_gene: TRBV29-1
CDR3nt: TGCAGCGTGGAGCCGGGTTCGACCAATGAGCAGTTCTTC
CDR3aa: CSVEPGSTNEQFF

j_gene: TRBJ1-2
d_gene: -
abundance: -
v_gene: TRBV7-9
CDR3nt: TGTGCCAGCACACTCATCGAGGGAGACTACACCTTC
CDR3aa: CASTLIEGDYTF

j_gene: TRBJ1-2
d_gene: TRBD1
abundance: few
v_gene: TRBV4-1
CDR3nt: TGCGCCAGCAGCCACCTTAAGACAGGGTCTGATGGCTACACCTTC
CDR3aa: CASSHLKTGSDGYTF

j_gene: TRBJ2-1
d_gene: -
abundance: -
v_gene: TRBV7-3
CDR3nt: TGTGCCAGCAGCTTAAGGGCCACCTACAATGAGCAGTTCTTC
CDR3aa: CASSLRATYNEQFF

j_gene: TRBJ2-6
d_gene: TRBD2
abundance: -
v_gene: TRBV29-1
CDR3nt: TGCAGCGTTGAGGCTAGCGGGGGTAGGGTCTCTGGGGCCAACGTCCTGACTTTC
CDR3aa: CSVEASGGRVSGANVLTF

j_gene: TRBJ1-5
d_gene: TRBD1
abundance: -
v_gene: TRBV20-1
CDR3nt: TGCAGTGCTAGCGGTAGGACAGGGGTGTATCAGCCCCAGCATTTT
CDR3aa: CSASGRTGVYQPQHF

j_gene: TRBJ1-2
d_gene: TRBD1
abundance: -
v_gene: TRBV28
CDR3nt: TGTGCCAGCAGAACGGGACAGCCCATCCCCTACTATGGCTACACCTTC
CDR3aa: CASRTGQPIPYYGYTF

j_gene: TRBJ2-3
d_gene: TRBD2
abundance: many
v_gene: TRBV7-2
CDR3nt: TGTGCCAGCAGCCCGAGCGGGGGGGCTTCAGATACGCAGTATTTT
CDR3aa: CASSPSGGASDTQYF

j_gene: TRBJ2-3
d_gene: -
abundance: few
v_gene: TRBV7-8
CDR3nt: TGTGCCAGCAGCTTAGGGGTAGGGGGAGGCACAGATACGCAGTATTTT
CDR3aa: CASSLGVGGGTDTQYF